Listed below are T cell receptor beta chains from one sample, sequenced in a study of OX40 agonist ivuxolimab in advanced cancers. Measured with immunoSEQ multiplex PCR; TCRdb has only the in-frame clones, and not every one. This table holds about 68,000 clones, around 90% found once. The sequencing here drew on CD4+ or CD8+ T cells sorted from blood, taken in a trial of the OX40 agonist ivuxolimab. These receptors were taken from an adult with an advanced solid tumor such as melanoma, head and neck, liver or kidney cancer. Both conserved end residues are part of each CDR3. The D gene is left open where the match is weak. Rows give clone size only sometimes, using once, few, many, or a class for an expanded clone.

TRBJ2-1 | TRBD1 | TRBV29-1 | - | TGCAGCGTTAAACAGGGGTCCTACAATGAGCAGTTCTTC | CSVKQGSYNEQFF
TRBJ2-7 | TRBD2 | TRBV14 | - | TGTGCCAGCAGCCGAGGAAGGTTGTTAGCGGGAGTCGACGAGCAGTACTTC | CASSRGRLLAGVDEQYF
TRBJ2-7 | - | TRBV28 | - | TGTGCCAGCACCAGTCCCTACGAGCAGTACTTC | CASTSPYEQYF
TRBJ2-2 | TRBD2 | TRBV27 | - | TGTGCCAGCAGTGCAATCCCGGGACTAGTCAACGCCGGGGAGCTGTTTTTT | CASSAIPGLVNAGELFF
TRBJ2-7 | - | TRBV21-1 | - | TGTGCCAGCAGCAAAGACAGGGAATTTACGGAGCAGTACTTC | CASSKDREFTEQYF
TRBJ2-2 | - | TRBV28 | - | TGTGCCAGCAGTTTGGGGGGGCAGGCCGGGGAGCTGTTTTTT | CASSLGGQAGELFF
TRBJ2-7 | - | TRBV19 | - | TGTGCCAGTAGTGGTAGCGGCGCCACCTACGAGCAGTACTTC | CASSGSGATYEQYF
TRBJ2-7 | - | TRBV18 | - | TGTGCCAGCTCACCATCGGGGGGACAGAGCCGTTACGAGCAGTACTTC | CASSPSGGQSRYEQYF
TRBJ2-3 | TRBD2 | TRBV19 | - | TGTGCCAGTAGTCCGCGGACCGGGACTAGCGGGAGGGCAGATACGCAGTATTTT | CASSPRTGTSGRADTQYF
TRBJ2-1 | TRBD2 | TRBV11-3 | - | TGTGCCAGCAGCCGCGCCCGGACTAGCGGGAGGCGGGAGCAGTTCTTC | CASSRARTSGRREQFF
TRBJ1-1 | - | TRBV10-3 | - | TGTGCCATCAAAGGACAGTCGAACACTGAAGCTTTCTTT | CAIKGQSNTEAFF
TRBJ1-2 | - | TRBV5-1 | - | TGCGCCAGCAGCTTTGATCCGAACTATGGCTACACCTTC | CASSFDPNYGYTF
TRBJ1-5 | - | TRBV7-2 | - | TGTGCCAGCAGCTTAGCGTATCGAGGAGTCGGAAACCAGCCCCAGCATTTT | CASSLAYRGVGNQPQHF
TRBJ1-4 | - | TRBV7-8 | - | TGTGCCAGCAGCTTAGGAGGAGTGGGGGAAAAACTGTTTTTT | CASSLGGVGEKLFF
TRBJ2-2 | - | TRBV6-1 | - | TGTGCCAGCAGTGAAGCCGAAATCACCGGGGAGCTGTTTTTT | CASSEAEITGELFF
TRBJ2-2 | - | TRBV2 | - | TGTGCCAGCACTGCAGATAACTCCTGGGAGCTGTTTTTT | CASTADNSWELFF
TRBJ2-2 | TRBD1 | TRBV7-7 | - | TGTGCCAGCAGCTTAGGGACAGGGGGCGTCACCGGGGAGCTGTTTTTT | CASSLGTGGVTGELFF
TRBJ2-3 | TRBD2 | TRBV10-2 | - | TGCGCCAGCAGTTCAAGCGGGAGGGCAGATACGCAGTATTTT | CASSSSGRADTQYF
TRBJ2-6 | - | TRBV5-4 | - | TGTGCCAGCAGCATATTACAGGGCGCTGGGGCCAACGTCCTGACTTTC | CASSILQGAGANVLTF
TRBJ2-5 | TRBD2 | TRBV5-4 | - | TGTGCCAGCAGCTTGGGGGGAACTAGCGGGATTGAGACCCAGTACTTC | CASSLGGTSGIETQYF
TRBJ2-2 | TRBD2 | TRBV7-6 | - | TGTGCCAGCAGCTGCGGTGGGGGGGTGACCGGGGAGCTGTTTTTT | CASSCGGGVTGELFF
TRBJ2-3 | - | TRBV4-2 | - | TGTGCCAGCAGCCAAGAGGGCCAGGAGCCAGATACGCAGTATTTT | CASSQEGQEPDTQYF
TRBJ1-4 | - | TRBV19 | - | TGTGCCAGTAGTCCGACAGCCGCAACTAATGAAAAACTGTTTTTT | CASSPTAATNEKLFF
TRBJ2-2 | TRBD2 | TRBV7-8 | - | TGTGCCAGCAGCCCCGGTCGCGGGAGATCTGCCGGGGAGCTGTTTTTT | CASSPGRGRSAGELFF
TRBJ2-2 | TRBD1 | TRBV5-6 | - | TGTGCCAGCAGCTCCACCGGGACAGGGGGCACCGGGGAGCTGTTTTTT | CASSSTGTGGTGELFF
TRBJ1-2 | - | TRBV5-5 | once | TGTGCCAGCAGCTTGAGTCAGGGTAACTATGGCTACACCTTC | CASSLSQGNYGYTF
TRBJ2-3 | TRBD2 | TRBV2 | - | TGTGCCAGCAGTGAGAAGGGGACTACACGCACAGATACGCAGTATTTT | CASSEKGTTRTDTQYF
TRBJ2-5 | TRBD2 | TRBV9 | - | TGTGCCAGCAGCCCCTCACCGGGACTAGCGTACCAAGAGACCCAGTACTTC | CASSPSPGLAYQETQYF